This T cell receptor (beta chain) originates from a study of T cells in Graves' hyperthyroidism and ophthalmopathy. The table lists this clonotype with many counts. TCR beta CDR3 regions were amplified from RNA. The study used the HTBI primer set for a first-round RT-PCR of the TCR CDR3. TCRdb reprocessed the multiplex PCR reads via MiXCR and lists one record per CDR3 protein. The sample shows roughly 570,000 distinct CDR3 sequences, about half of them seen only once. V was clipped by 4 bases and J by 0 bases, with 10 bases between them. The CDR3 loop spans 15 amino acids. The germline V gene has CDR1 SGHRS and CDR2 YFSETQ. Diagnoses rested on clinical symptoms, serum thyroxine and TRAb, thyroid ultrasound and orbital computed tomography.

This TCR was sampled from a woman aged 18 to 35 with Graves' hyperthyroidism. The chain couples TRBV5-1 to TRBJ2-2, with D possibly being TRBD1 (5 bases). Sequencing used peripheral blood or thyroid tissue (not recorded which). The CDR3 nucleotides read TGCGCCAGCAGCAGGACAAGTTCGAACACCGGGGAGCTGTTTTTT. As protein: CASSRTSSNTGELFF. The entire variable domain, with the rest obtained from reference TRBV5-1 and TRBJ2-2, is as follows: KAGVTQTPRYLIKTRGQQVTLSCSPISGHRSVSWYQQTPGQGLQFLFEYFSETQRNKGNFPGRFSGRQFSNSRSEMNVSTLELGDSALYLCASSRTSSNTGELFFGEGSRLTVL.